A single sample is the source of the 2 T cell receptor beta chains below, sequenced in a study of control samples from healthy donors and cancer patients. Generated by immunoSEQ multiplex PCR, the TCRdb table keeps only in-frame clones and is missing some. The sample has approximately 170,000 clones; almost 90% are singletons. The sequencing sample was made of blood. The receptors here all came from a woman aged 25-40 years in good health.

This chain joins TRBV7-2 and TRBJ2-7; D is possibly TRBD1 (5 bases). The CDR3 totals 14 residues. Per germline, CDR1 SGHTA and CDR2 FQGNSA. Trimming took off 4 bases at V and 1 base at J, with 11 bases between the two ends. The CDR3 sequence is CASSYSRGSYEQYF. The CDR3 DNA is TGTGCCAGCAGCTACTCTAGGGGTTCCTACGAGCAGTACTTC. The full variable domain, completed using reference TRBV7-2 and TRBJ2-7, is GAGVSQSPSNKVTEKGKDVELRCDPISGHTALYWYRQSLGQGLEFLIYFQGNSAPDKSGLPSDRFSAERTGGSVSTLTIQRTQQEDSAVYLCASSYSRGSYEQYFGPGTRLTVT.

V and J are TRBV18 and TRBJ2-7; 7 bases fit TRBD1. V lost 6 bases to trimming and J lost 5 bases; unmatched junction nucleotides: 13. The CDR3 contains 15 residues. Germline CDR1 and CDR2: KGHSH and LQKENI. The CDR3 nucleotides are TGTGCCAGCTCGTTCTCCGGGACAGTACTCCACGAGCAGTACTTC. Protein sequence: CASSFSGTVLHEQYF. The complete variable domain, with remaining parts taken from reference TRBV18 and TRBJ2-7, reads NAGVMQNPRHLVRRRGQEARLRCSPMKGHSHVYWYRQLPEEGLKFMVYLQKENIIDESGMPKERFSAEFPKEGPSILRIQQVVRGDSAAYFCASSFSGTVLHEQYFGPGTRLTVT.